What follows are 12 T cell receptor beta chains derived from one specimen sequenced in a study of T cells in Graves' hyperthyroidism and ophthalmopathy. Researchers took RNA transcripts and amplified the TCR beta CDR3 regions from them. The HTBI primer set was used in a first-round RT-PCR of the TCR CDR3. TCRdb passed the multiplex PCR reads through MiXCR, listing each CDR3 protein once. The profile shows fewer than 300,000 distinct CDR3 sequences, 15% of them singletons. The specimen sequenced was blood. The source is a woman aged 45-60 years with Graves' hyperthyroidism that later progressed to Graves' ophthalmopathy.

This clonotype was found a few times. The gene calls are TRBV5-1 and TRBJ1-1, with no clear D. There are 15 residues in the CDR3. Trimming shortened V by 0 bases and J by 1 base, and 10 bases separated the two germline ends. From germline, CDR1 is SGHRS and CDR2 YFSETQ. CDR3 loop: CASSLGAAGNTEAFF. The CDR3 nucleotides read TGCGCCAGCAGCTTGGGTGCGGCGGGGAACACTGAAGCTTTCTTT.

This clonotype has a count of ten or more. This chain connects TRBV6-1 to TRBJ2-3, with TRBD2 matching 7 bases. Trimming took 5 bases from V and 3 from J; bases not matched to a gene: 2. CDR3 size: 13 residues. CDR1 is MNHNS, CDR2 SASEGT, per germline. CDR3: CASSRRETDTQYF. For the CDR3, the DNA is TGTGCCAGCAGTCGGCGGGAGACAGATACGCAGTATTTT.

Comments on this clonotype: It may be a read error: a sequence one base away is much more abundant. V is TRBV18 and J is TRBJ1-1; perhaps TRBD1 as D (6 bases). The germline gives CDR1 KGHSH, CDR2 LQKENI. The CDR3 spans 12 residues. CDR3 protein: CVSSADSAEAFF. CDR3 nucleotides: TGTGTCAGCTCAGCGGACAGCGCTGAAGCTTTCTTT. Variable domain in full (rest from reference TRBV18 and TRBJ1-1): NAGVMQNPRHLVRRRGQEARLRCSPMKGHSHVYWYRQLPEEGLKFMVYLQKENIIDESGMPKERFSAEFPKEGPSILRIQQVVRGDSAAYFCVSSADSAEAFFGQGTRLTVV.

A few counts support this clonotype. This chain connects TRBV7-3 to TRBJ2-1, with TRBD2 identical over 9 bases. The germline V gene has CDR1 SGHTA and CDR2 FQGTGA. This CDR3 region has 15 residues. Unmatched junction bases numbered 8, after V lost 5 bases and J lost 6 bases. The CDR3 sequence is CASSPSSGNFNEQFF. The CDR3 bases are TGTGCCAGCAGCCCTTCTAGCGGGAATTTCAATGAGCAGTTCTTC.

This chain uses TRBV20-1 with TRBJ1-3; possibly TRBD1 for D (6 bases). The V gene lost 3 bases and the J gene lost 2 bases, with 11 bases spanning the gap. Germline CDR1 reads DFQATT; CDR2 reads SNEGSKA (reference sequence). There are 14 residues in the CDR3. For the CDR3, the DNA is TGCAGTGCTAGGGAGGGGGGGGCTGGAAACACCATATATTTT. This encodes CSAREGGAGNTIYF.

The sample holds many counts of this clonotype. V and J are TRBV12-3 or TRBV12-4 and TRBJ2-7, with 7 bases fitting TRBD1. The ends lost 3 bases at V and 3 bases at J; junction bases unmatched: 5. The CDR3 is 14 residues long. The CDR3 DNA is TGTGCCAGCAGTTTCGACAGGGTCGGCTACGAGCAGTACTTC. Translated: CASSFDRVGYEQYF.

For this clonotype: One end of the junction varies from germline; a read error may be responsible. The rearrangement joins TRBV6-4 to TRBJ2-7, with 7 bases aligning to TRBD2. From germline, CDR1 is MRHNA and CDR2 SNTAGT. This CDR3 has 15 residues. CDR3 coding DNA: TGTGCCAGCAGTCGACCAGCGGGGTCCGGGTACGGGCAGTACTTC. Residues: CASSRPAGSGYGQYF.

In this sample, this clonotype turned up many times. This chain uses TRBV29-1 with TRBJ1-1; possibly TRBD1 for D (5 bases). The CDR3 is 13 residues long. Per germline, CDR1 SQVTM and CDR2 ANQGSEA. Trimming left V 4 bases short and J 6 bases short, with 15 bases between. The CDR3 reads CSVAMGGVPEAFF. For the CDR3, the DNA is TGCAGCGTTGCTATGGGAGGGGTCCCTGAAGCTTTCTTT.

There are many counts of this clonotype. CDR3: CASSLAGTRTDTQYF. The CDR3, as DNA: TGTGCCAGCAGCTTGGCCGGGACACGCACAGATACGCAGTATTTT. The J gene is TRBJ2-3, the V gene TRBV7-9; tentatively, D is TRBD1 (6 bases). Trimming cost V 3 bases and J 1 base, with 11 bases left between them. The CDR3 runs 15 residues. The germline V gene has CDR1 SEHNR and CDR2 FQNEAQ (reference sequence).

This clonotype has ten or more counts. The chain joins TRBV28 to TRBJ1-1; the D is unclear. Deletions cut 3 bases from V and 3 bases from J, with 11 bases between. CDR1 is MDHEN, CDR2 SYDVKM, per germline. The CDR3 runs to 14 residues. DNA of the CDR3: TGTGCCAGCAGTTTCAGTCGGCCATACACTGAAGCTTTCTTT. Residues: CASSFSRPYTEAFF.

This clonotype was counted many times. V usage is TRBV10-2 and J usage is TRBJ1-1; D perhaps matches TRBD1 (6 bases). CDR1 and CDR2 (germline): WSHSY, SAAADI. V lost 6 bases and J lost 2, with 16 bases in between. There are 15 residues in the CDR3. The CDR3 loop reads CASRHRVMSNTEAFF. CDR3 nucleotides: TGCGCCAGCAGACACAGGGTCATGTCAAACACTGAAGCTTTCTTT.

Remarks on this clonotype: Given a much more abundant clone one base away, this may be a read error. This chain connects TRBV5-1 to TRBJ2-7, with D possibly matching TRBD1 (6 bases). Germline V gene sequence: CDR1 SGHRS, CDR2 YFSETQ. The CDR3 has 15 residues. Here the CDR3 DNA reads TGCGCCAGCAGCTTGGTTGCAGGGGCCACCTACGGGCAGTACTTC. It specifies CASSLVAGATYGQYF.